This T cell receptor (beta chain) was sequenced for a study of cytomegalovirus exposure and HLA in healthy donors. A remark on this clone: Its specificity is unknown.

Study-level points and caveats: In a later analysis, TCR beta V- and J-gene trimming was associated with a missense DCLRE1C variant. The authors later found most CMV-associated TCR beta chains appeared HLA-restricted.

The PCR ran on 60 Vbeta and 13 Jbeta primers. Assay: immunoSEQ multiplex PCR; the TCRdb copy retains only in-frame clones and omits some. Of approximately 98,000 clones in the sample, under 85% were seen once. Germline V lookup: CDR1 SGHNT, CDR2 YYREEE (reference sequence). The V end was cut by 2 bases, the J end by 4 bases, with 7 bases between. The CDR3 runs to 13 residues. The gene calls are TRBV5-4 and TRBJ2-1; D is unresolved. Sample: PBMCs. The sequence came from a man aged 18 to 30 in good health and CMV-seropositive. The CDR3 nucleotides read TGTGCCAGCAGCTTTGGCTCTTACAATGAGCAGTTCTTC. This gives the protein CASSFGSYNEQFF.